A single sample gave rise to the 6 T cell receptor beta chains below, sequenced in a study of T cell responses to AZD1222 COVID-19 vaccine. Libraries were prepared by immunoSEQ multiplex PCR; TCRdb keeps only in-frame clonotypes and omits some of them. In the table there are more than 150,000 clones, almost 95% of which are singletons. The input for sequencing was peripheral blood, taken on day 0 of AZD1222 vaccination. These receptors all come from an adult in good health.

V and J are TRBV7-9 and TRBJ1-4, with D tentatively TRBD1 (6 bases). CDR3 length equals 17 residues. Germline V gene lookup returns CDR1 SEHNR and CDR2 FQNEAQ (reference sequence). V was cut by 0 bases and J by 3 bases, with 14 bases left in between. DNA of the CDR3: TGTGCCAGCAGCTTAGCCCTACAGGGAAGAGCTAATGAAAAACTGTTTTTT. It is translated as CASSLALQGRANEKLFF.

This chain links TRBV19 with TRBJ1-1; 9 nucleotides line up with TRBD1. V was pared by 5 bases and J by 1 base, with 5 bases of the junction left unmatched. CDR1 and CDR2 from the germline V gene are LNHDA and SQIVND (reference sequence). The CDR3 runs to 15 residues. The CDR3, as DNA: TGTGCCAGTAGTGAGGGGACAGGGACGAACACTGAAGCTTTCTTT. Its translation is CASSEGTGTNTEAFF.

The J gene is TRBJ1-1, the V gene TRBV19; D is possibly TRBD1 (5 bases). The CDR3 has 13 residues. Germline-derived CDR1 and CDR2 are LNHDA and SQIVND (reference sequence). Trimming shortened V by 3 bases and J by 3 bases, and 8 bases separated the two germline ends. The CDR3 is CASSMTVDTEAFF. CDR3 coding DNA: TGTGCCAGTAGTATGACAGTTGACACTGAAGCTTTCTTT.

This clone has just one count. This chain joins TRBV7-9 and TRBJ1-1; TRBD1 might be the D (5 bases). With 1 base removed from V and 4 bases from J, the gap between germline ends came to 13 bases. This CDR3 contains 15 residues. Germline values: CDR1 SEHNR, CDR2 FQNEAQ (reference sequence). The CDR3 DNA sequence: TGTGCCAGCAGCTTAGTGGCAGGGAGGACCACTGAAGCTTTCTTT. It encodes CASSLVAGRTTEAFF. The entire variable domain, with the rest obtained from reference TRBV7-9 and TRBJ1-1, is as follows: DTGVSQNPRHKITKRGQNVTFRCDPISEHNRLYWYRQTLGQGPEFLTYFQNEAQLEKSRLLSDRFSAERPKGSFSTLEIQRTEQGDSAMYLCASSLVAGRTTEAFFGQGTRLTVV.

The chain has TRBV5-1 and TRBJ2-7, with 7 nucleotides matching TRBD2. This CDR3 comprises 12 residues. Germline V gene data show CDR1 as SGHRS and CDR2 as YFSETQ. With 0 bases clipped from V and 6 bases from J, the junction kept 0 bases outside the gene matches. The CDR3 region is CASSLAGGEQYF. CDR3 DNA sequence: TGCGCCAGCAGCTTGGCGGGGGGCGAGCAGTACTTC.

The sample holds a few counts of this clone. J is TRBJ2-7 and V is TRBV6-5; 7 bases are a match to TRBD2. CDR1 MNHEY and CDR2 SVGAGI come from the germline V gene. The CDR3 extends over 13 amino acids. The trim removed 10 bases at V and 4 bases at J, leaving 10 bases unmatched. CDR3 amino acids: CATRLAGGYEQYF. Here the CDR3 DNA reads TGTGCCACCCGCTTGGCCGGGGGGTACGAGCAGTACTTC.